These T cell receptor beta chains were read from a single sample in a study of OX40 agonist ivuxolimab in advanced cancers. Sequenced by immunoSEQ multiplex PCR; TCRdb stores in-frame clones only, minus some. The profile covers tens of thousands of clones, with about three quarters appearing a single time and around a tenth taken by the ten largest. Specimen: CD4+ or CD8+ T cells sorted from blood, collected in a trial of the OX40 agonist ivuxolimab. The origin of the receptors is an adult with an advanced solid tumor such as melanoma, head and neck, liver or kidney cancer. Each CDR3 is given with its conserved first and last residue. Fields, in order: V gene, D gene, J gene, clone size, CDR3 DNA, CDR3 protein. D genes are given only for firm matches. Size tells how often a clone was seen (once, few, many) or the class of an expanded clone, and some rows leave it out.

V gene: TRBV28
D gene: NA
J gene: TRBJ2-7
clone size: NA
CDR3 DNA: TGTGCCAGCAGCTTAGACACGAGACAAGGGCAGTACTTC
CDR3 protein: CASSLDTRQGQYF

V gene: TRBV5-5
D gene: NA
J gene: TRBJ2-2
clone size: NA
CDR3 DNA: TGTGCCAGCAGCTTCGGACAGCTAGGCACCGGGGAGCTGTTTTTT
CDR3 protein: CASSFGQLGTGELFF

V gene: TRBV28
D gene: TRBD2
J gene: TRBJ2-4
clone size: few
CDR3 DNA: TGTGCCAGCAGTTTTAGCTACGGCGGGAGGTCTTTAATCGCCAAAAACATTCAGTACTTC
CDR3 protein: CASSFSYGGRSLIAKNIQYF

V gene: TRBV7-9
D gene: TRBD2
J gene: TRBJ2-3
clone size: NA
CDR3 DNA: TGTGCCAGCAGCTTAGCCCGTAGCGGGCGACTTTCCACAGATACGCAGTATTTT
CDR3 protein: CASSLARSGRLSTDTQYF

V gene: TRBV5-5
D gene: NA
J gene: TRBJ2-7
clone size: NA
CDR3 DNA: TGTGCCAGCAGCATGACAGCGGCCTCCTTCGAGCAGTACTTC
CDR3 protein: CASSMTAASFEQYF

V gene: TRBV5-4
D gene: TRBD1
J gene: TRBJ2-2
clone size: NA
CDR3 DNA: TGTGCCAGCAGTTACCGGGACAGAGACACCGGGGAGCTGTTTTTT
CDR3 protein: CASSYRDRDTGELFF

V gene: TRBV10-2
D gene: TRBD1
J gene: TRBJ2-3
clone size: NA
CDR3 DNA: TGCGCCAGCAGTGGGGGACAGGGCACGCAGTATTTT
CDR3 protein: CASSGGQGTQYF

V gene: TRBV6-1
D gene: NA
J gene: TRBJ1-4
clone size: NA
CDR3 DNA: TGTGCCAGCAGTGAAGCAGGGGGTGTTAATGAAAAACTGTTTTTT
CDR3 protein: CASSEAGGVNEKLFF

V gene: TRBV7-8
D gene: NA
J gene: TRBJ1-5
clone size: NA
CDR3 DNA: TGTGCCAGCAGCTTAAACCCTAATCAGCCCCAGCATTTT
CDR3 protein: CASSLNPNQPQHF

V gene: TRBV5-6
D gene: NA
J gene: TRBJ1-6
clone size: NA
CDR3 DNA: TGTGCCAGCAGCTTGCGGGCAGAAGCACCCCTCCACTTT
CDR3 protein: CASSLRAEAPLHF

V gene: TRBV6-5
D gene: TRBD1
J gene: TRBJ1-1
clone size: NA
CDR3 DNA: TGTGCCAGCAGTAGAATTGGGACAGAACCTGAAGCTTTCTTT
CDR3 protein: CASSRIGTEPEAFF

V gene: TRBV7-3
D gene: TRBD2
J gene: TRBJ2-1
clone size: NA
CDR3 DNA: TGTGCCAGCAGCTCCCACGGGGCGGGGGGGTACAATGAGCAGTTCTTC
CDR3 protein: CASSSHGAGGYNEQFF

V gene: TRBV7-9
D gene: NA
J gene: TRBJ2-5
clone size: few
CDR3 DNA: TGTGCCAGCAGCTTAACCGGCTGGGAGACCCAGTACTTC
CDR3 protein: CASSLTGWETQYF

V gene: TRBV2
D gene: TRBD1
J gene: TRBJ2-1
clone size: NA
CDR3 DNA: TGTGCCAGCAGTGAAGGGGCGGGGACAGGGGATGAGCAGTTCTTC
CDR3 protein: CASSEGAGTGDEQFF

V gene: TRBV9
D gene: NA
J gene: TRBJ2-3
clone size: NA
CDR3 DNA: TGTGCCAGCAGCCTGATTGGACTGCAAGATACGCAGTATTTT
CDR3 protein: CASSLIGLQDTQYF

V gene: TRBV9
D gene: NA
J gene: TRBJ2-5
clone size: NA
CDR3 DNA: TGTGCCAGCAGCGTAGCCCCGAGCTACTCAACGGAGACCCAGTACTTC
CDR3 protein: CASSVAPSYSTETQYF

V gene: TRBV5-4
D gene: NA
J gene: TRBJ2-2
clone size: NA
CDR3 DNA: TGTGCCAGCAGCCTCACAGGGGAGGCCGGGGAGCTGTTTTTT
CDR3 protein: CASSLTGEAGELFF

V gene: TRBV5-6
D gene: TRBD1
J gene: TRBJ1-5
clone size: NA
CDR3 DNA: TGTGCCAGCAGCTTAAGGGGACAGGGAAGCAATCAGCCCCAGCATTTT
CDR3 protein: CASSLRGQGSNQPQHF

V gene: TRBV19
D gene: TRBD2
J gene: TRBJ2-1
clone size: NA
CDR3 DNA: TGTGCCAGTAGTAAAAGGACTAGCGGGGGAAATGAGCAGTTCTTC
CDR3 protein: CASSKRTSGGNEQFF

V gene: TRBV6-4
D gene: NA
J gene: TRBJ1-6
clone size: few
CDR3 DNA: TGTGCCAGCAGTTCGGGTCTCAATTCACCCCTCCACTTT
CDR3 protein: CASSSGLNSPLHF

V gene: TRBV5-1
D gene: NA
J gene: TRBJ2-7
clone size: few
CDR3 DNA: TGCGCCAGCAGCATGGGAGAGGGGGAGCAGTACTTC
CDR3 protein: CASSMGEGEQYF

V gene: TRBV7-2
D gene: NA
J gene: TRBJ1-5
clone size: NA
CDR3 DNA: TGTGCCAGCAGCATACAGGGTAGGGGCAATCAGCCCCAGCATTTT
CDR3 protein: CASSIQGRGNQPQHF

V gene: TRBV6-6
D gene: TRBD1
J gene: TRBJ1-2
clone size: NA
CDR3 DNA: TGTGCCAGCTCGGACGAAGGGACAGCTCGCCATGGCTACACCTTC
CDR3 protein: CASSDEGTARHGYTF

V gene: TRBV5-6
D gene: TRBD1
J gene: TRBJ1-4
clone size: NA
CDR3 DNA: TGTGCCAGCAGCTTTACCCCCGGGACAGGGGGTGAGGATGAAAAACTGTTTTTT
CDR3 protein: CASSFTPGTGGEDEKLFF

V gene: TRBV30
D gene: NA
J gene: TRBJ1-3
clone size: NA
CDR3 DNA: TGTGCCTGGAGTGTTTCAGCCGTCTCTGGAAACACCATATATTTT
CDR3 protein: CAWSVSAVSGNTIYF

V gene: TRBV18
D gene: NA
J gene: TRBJ1-2
clone size: NA
CDR3 DNA: TGTGCCAGCTCACCGGGTAGAAACTATGGCTACACCTTC
CDR3 protein: CASSPGRNYGYTF

V gene: TRBV6-6
D gene: NA
J gene: TRBJ2-7
clone size: NA
CDR3 DNA: TGTGCCAGCAGTTACTCTCGATCTTGGGATTTC
CDR3 protein: CASSYSRSWDF

V gene: TRBV7-3
D gene: NA
J gene: TRBJ2-3
clone size: NA
CDR3 DNA: TGTGCCAGCAGCCCCCGGGGGATAGGAGATACGCAGTATTTT
CDR3 protein: CASSPRGIGDTQYF

V gene: TRBV7-2
D gene: TRBD1
J gene: TRBJ2-7
clone size: NA
CDR3 DNA: TGTGCCAGCAGCCCGGGGACAGGGGGTCCGTACGAGCAGTACTTC
CDR3 protein: CASSPGTGGPYEQYF

V gene: TRBV7-2
D gene: TRBD1
J gene: TRBJ1-1
clone size: NA
CDR3 DNA: TGTGCCAGCAGCATAGCCCGGGACAGGCTTGACACTGAAGCTTTCTTT
CDR3 protein: CASSIARDRLDTEAFF

V gene: TRBV15
D gene: NA
J gene: TRBJ2-1
clone size: NA
CDR3 DNA: TGTGCCACCAGCAGACCACAGTTTTACAATGAGCAGTTCTTC
CDR3 protein: CATSRPQFYNEQFF

V gene: TRBV4-2
D gene: NA
J gene: TRBJ2-1
clone size: once
CDR3 DNA: TGTGCCAGCAGCCAGCTACTAGGAGAATACAATGAGCAGTTCTTC
CDR3 protein: CASSQLLGEYNEQFF

V gene: TRBV11-1
D gene: NA
J gene: TRBJ2-5
clone size: NA
CDR3 DNA: TGTGCCAGCAGCTTAGACCTGGGGTCAGAGACCCAGTACTTC
CDR3 protein: CASSLDLGSETQYF

V gene: TRBV19
D gene: NA
J gene: TRBJ2-4
clone size: NA
CDR3 DNA: TGTGCCAGTAGTATGGCCCCGAGGGTACAACTAGCCAAAAACATTCAGTACTTC
CDR3 protein: CASSMAPRVQLAKNIQYF

V gene: TRBV20-1
D gene: NA
J gene: TRBJ2-1
clone size: NA
CDR3 DNA: TGCAGTGCCCCGGGTTGGGATGAGCAGTTCTTC
CDR3 protein: CSAPGWDEQFF

V gene: TRBV28
D gene: NA
J gene: TRBJ2-5
clone size: NA
CDR3 DNA: TGTGCCAGCAAGGGGCCGCTGGCTGCTGAGGTCCAGTACTTC
CDR3 protein: CASKGPLAAEVQYF

V gene: TRBV5-1
D gene: NA
J gene: TRBJ2-5
clone size: NA
CDR3 DNA: TGCGCCAGCAGCCCCGAAGAAGGAGGGCAAGAGACCCAGTACTTC
CDR3 protein: CASSPEEGGQETQYF

V gene: TRBV6-5
D gene: NA
J gene: TRBJ2-7
clone size: once
CDR3 DNA: TGTGCAACGGGGACTCCGACCTACGAGCAGTACTTC
CDR3 protein: CATGTPTYEQYF

V gene: TRBV18
D gene: TRBD2
J gene: TRBJ2-7
clone size: medium-sized
CDR3 DNA: TGTGCCAGCTCACCACGTAGCGGGGCCACCTACGAGCAGTACTTC
CDR3 protein: CASSPRSGATYEQYF

V gene: TRBV6-1
D gene: TRBD2
J gene: TRBJ2-1
clone size: NA
CDR3 DNA: TGTGCCAGCAGTTCGAGCGGGAGGGCCTGGGATGAGCAGTTCTTC
CDR3 protein: CASSSSGRAWDEQFF

V gene: TRBV15
D gene: TRBD2
J gene: TRBJ2-1
clone size: NA
CDR3 DNA: TGTGCCACCAGCACGACTAGCGGGAGAGGTTCCTACAATGAGCAGTTCTTC
CDR3 protein: CATSTTSGRGSYNEQFF

V gene: TRBV30
D gene: NA
J gene: TRBJ1-2
clone size: NA
CDR3 DNA: TGTGCCTGGAGTGGGGGTTTTGGCTACACCTTC
CDR3 protein: CAWSGGFGYTF

V gene: TRBV19
D gene: NA
J gene: TRBJ1-1
clone size: NA
CDR3 DNA: TGTGCCAGTAGTATACAGATGAACACTGAAGCTTTCTTT
CDR3 protein: CASSIQMNTEAFF

V gene: TRBV5-5
D gene: NA
J gene: TRBJ1-5
clone size: once
CDR3 DNA: TGTGCCAGCAGTTGGGGGGCAGTCGAACAGCCCCAGCATTTT
CDR3 protein: CASSWGAVEQPQHF

V gene: TRBV28
D gene: TRBD1
J gene: TRBJ2-3
clone size: NA
CDR3 DNA: TGTGCCAGCAGTCTGGACAGGGGAAGCACAGATACGCAGTATTTT
CDR3 protein: CASSLDRGSTDTQYF